This T cell receptor (beta chain) was recovered during a study of OX40 agonist ivuxolimab in advanced cancers. Study summary: Age averaged around 59 years (range about 23 to 80), and just over 80% were male. Partial responses were achieved by three patients, one with hepatocellular carcinoma and two with cutaneous melanoma. Of the participants, about 40% had some prior anti-PD-1, anti-PD-L1 or anti-CTLA-4 therapy, which was allowed.

Data came from immunoSEQ multiplex PCR; TCRdb stores just in-frame clones and leaves some out. In the table there are about 76,000 clones, about 85% of which are singletons. V lost 3 bases, J lost 5 bases, and 7 bases stayed unmatched. Germline assignment: CDR1 MGHRA and CDR2 YSYEKL. The CDR3 consists of 15 residues. The chain links TRBV4-1 to TRBJ2-3; 8 nucleotides agree with TRBD2. The sample in question was CD4+ or CD8+ T cells sorted from blood, obtained in a trial of the OX40 agonist ivuxolimab. The receptor comes from an adult with an advanced solid tumor such as melanoma, head and neck, liver or kidney cancer. CDR3 in amino acids: CASSQDGRAGDTQYF. The CDR3 coding sequence is TGCGCCAGCAGCCAGGACGGGAGGGCAGGAGATACGCAGTATTTT.